The 19 T cell receptor beta chains below were found in one sample sequenced in a study of glioma-infiltrating T cells. The iRepertoire nested amplicon-rescue multiplex PCR amplified TCR alpha and beta CDR3s from RNA. TCRdb re-called the multiplex PCR reads with MiXCR, one entry per CDR3 protein. Here the sample spans 300,000 to 400,000 distinct CDR3 sequences, more than 35% being singletons. Source material: glioma tissue, nonneoplastic brain tissue, or PBMCs (not recorded which). These receptors originate from a human donor with low-grade glioma or glioblastoma, undergoing nonglioma brain surgery, or in good health (not recorded which).

This clonotype was counted ten times or more. J is TRBJ2-3 and V is TRBV28; 7 positions match TRBD2. Unmatched junction bases numbered 3, after V lost 3 bases and J lost 0 bases. Per the germline V gene, CDR1 is MDHEN and CDR2 is SYDVKM. The CDR3 contains 15 residues. Here the CDR3 reads CASSFQRGSTDTQYF. CDR3 nucleotides: TGTGCCAGCAGTTTCCAGCGGGGTAGCACAGATACGCAGTATTTT. Variable domain in full (rest from reference TRBV28 and TRBJ2-3): DVKVTQSSRYLVKRTGEKVFLECVQDMDHENMFWYRQDPGLGLRLIYFSYDVKMKEKGDIPEGYSVSREKKERFSLILESASTNQTSMYLCASSFQRGSTDTQYFGPGTRLTVL.

The genes are TRBV7-9 and TRBJ2-1; 9 bases are a match to TRBD1. The germline V gene has CDR1 SEHNR and CDR2 FQNEAQ (reference sequence). V gave up 1 base and J gave up 7 bases; unmatched junction bases: 2. This CDR3 contains 14 residues. CDR3 coding DNA: TGTGCCAGCAGCTTAGGGACAGGGGTGAATGAGCAGTTCTTC. It translates to CASSLGTGVNEQFF.

A word on this clonotype: Relative to the germline gene, one junction end is altered; a read error may explain this. The chain joins TRBV5-4 to TRBJ2-3; D is ambiguous. From germline, CDR1 is SGHNT and CDR2 YYREEE (reference sequence). The CDR3 sequence is 11 residues long. The CDR3 region is CASSSGRARDF. DNA for the CDR3: TGTGCCAGCAGCTCCGGACGGGCCCGGGATTTT.

This clonotype has just a few counts. This chain uses TRBV7-9 with TRBJ2-7; D gene unclear. With 5 bases removed from V and 2 bases from J, the gap between germline ends came to 10 bases. The germline gives CDR1 SEHNR, CDR2 FQNEAQ (reference sequence). This CDR3 has 13 residues. The CDR3 DNA sequence: TGTGCCAGCAGCGCGCCGGTAACCTACGAGCAGTACTTC. It is translated as CASSAPVTYEQYF.

Remarks on this clonotype: Since a much larger clone is just one base distant, this may be a read error. The J gene is TRBJ2-5, the V gene TRBV7-2; D might be TRBD2 (6 bases). The CDR3 has 13 amino acids. The V gene's germline CDR1 is SGHTA and CDR2 FQGNSA. V was clipped by 3 bases and J by 9 bases, with 14 bases between them. CDR3 loop: CASSFLRWEAQYF. CDR3 coding DNA: TGTGCCAGCAGCTTCCTCCGTTGGGAGGCCCAGTACTTC.

The chain links TRBV7-6 to TRBJ2-1, with D unresolved. V was shortened by 5 bases and J by 8 bases, with 13 bases between the two germline ends. Germline CDR1 is SGHVS and CDR2 is FNYEAQ. This CDR3 comprises 13 residues. The CDR3 sequence: CASSIKENHEQFF. DNA of the CDR3: TGTGCCAGCAGCATTAAGGAGAACCATGAGCAGTTCTTC.

The chain links TRBV10-3 to TRBJ2-7; possibly TRBD1 for D (7 bases). This CDR3 has 14 amino acids. The V end was cut by 7 bases, the J end by 2 bases, with 15 bases between. Germline CDR1 ENHRY, CDR2 SYGVKD. DNA of the CDR3: TGTGCCATCAAGGCGGGACAGTGTGCCTACGAGCAGTACTTC. This sequence encodes CAIKAGQCAYEQYF.

V and J are TRBV5-5 and TRBJ2-1, with D perhaps assigned TRBD1 or TRBD2 (5 bases each). Germline assignment: CDR1 SGHKS and CDR2 YYEKEE (reference sequence). Trimming left V 4 bases short and J 8 bases short, with 16 bases between. This CDR3 is built from 14 residues. The DNA of the CDR3 is TGTGCCAGCAGCCCCGGGACCCATCTTGATGAGCAGTTCTTC. It yields the protein CASSPGTHLDEQFF.

This clonotype occurred many times. V is TRBV28 and J is TRBJ2-3; 12 bases align to TRBD2. The junction had 5 bases not matched to a gene; V was cut back by 3 bases and J by 4 bases. This CDR3 has 16 amino acids. Germline values: CDR1 MDHEN, CDR2 SYDVKM. CDR3 protein: CASSLLAGGRPDTQYF. The CDR3 DNA reads TGTGCCAGCAGTTTGCTAGCGGGAGGGCGGCCAGATACGCAGTATTTT.

V and J are TRBV4-2 and TRBJ2-1; 9 nucleotides line up with TRBD2. Trimming took 0 bases from V and 9 from J; bases not matched to a gene: 6. CDR1 and CDR2 from the germline V gene are LGHNA and YNFKEQ. The CDR3 has 15 residues. CDR3 sequence (DNA): TGTGCCAGCAGCCAAGAGGTAGCGGGAGTAACTGAGCAGTTCTTC. This encodes CASSQEVAGVTEQFF.

This clonotype has a count of ten or more. This chain's CDR3 is CSALRLQDHISPQHF. The DNA of the CDR3 is TGCAGTGCCCTAAGGTTACAGGACCATATCAGCCCCCAGCATTTT. The chain links TRBV20-1 to TRBJ1-5; D may be TRBD1 (5 bases). Germline lookup yields CDR1 DFQATT and CDR2 SNEGSKA (reference sequence). Trimming shortened V by 6 bases and J by 10 bases, and 25 bases separated the two germline ends. The CDR3 covers 15 residues.

The rearrangement uses TRBV20-1 and TRBJ1-1; D perhaps matches TRBD1 (6 bases). The CDR3 extends over 15 amino acids. Germline V gene lookup returns CDR1 DFQATT and CDR2 SNEGSKA (reference sequence). CDR3 sequence: CSLRRSRGQYTEAFF. Written as DNA, the CDR3 is TGCAGCCTGCGTCGGTCCAGGGGCCAATACACTGAAGCTTTCTTT.

The chain carries TRBV5-1 and TRBJ2-1; 11 bases map to TRBD1. From germline, CDR1 is SGHRS and CDR2 YFSETQ. V lost 1 base to trimming and J lost 5 bases; unmatched junction nucleotides: 2. The CDR3 loop spans 15 amino acids. The CDR3 sequence is CASSLWTGGNNEQFF. Here the CDR3 DNA reads TGCGCCAGCAGCTTGTGGACAGGGGGCAACAATGAGCAGTTCTTC.

About this clonotype: The junction departs from the called germline gene at one end, perhaps through a read error. CDR3 residues: CSVDKDRVEQFF. CDR3 DNA: TGCAGCGTTGATAAAGACAGGGTTGAGCAGTTCTTT. The V gene is TRBV29-1, the J gene TRBJ2-3; 7 nucleotides match TRBD1. This CDR3 has 12 amino acids. Germline V gene data show CDR1 as SQVTM and CDR2 as ANQGSEA.

This chain links TRBV11-2 with TRBJ2-7; possibly TRBD2 for D (5 bases). V was pared by 1 base and J by 4 bases, with 11 bases between. The CDR3 contains 14 residues. Germline values: CDR1 SGHAT, CDR2 FQNNGV. In DNA form, the CDR3 reads TGTGCCAGCAGCTTAGGAGGGAGTCAGTACGAGCAGTACTTC. Translating gives CASSLGGSQYEQYF. Variable domain in full (rest from reference TRBV11-2 and TRBJ2-7): EAGVAQSPRYKIIEKRQSVAFWCNPISGHATLYWYQQILGQGPKLLIQFQNNGVVDDSQLPKDRFSAERLKGVDSTLKIQPAKLEDSAVYLCASSLGGSQYEQYFGPGTRLTVT.

The chain recombines TRBV28 with TRBJ2-7; D unclear. Germline loops: CDR1 MDHEN, CDR2 SYDVKM. The CDR3 loop spans 13 amino acids. The V gene lost 5 bases and the J gene lost 3 bases, with 11 bases spanning the gap. The CDR3 coding sequence is TGTGCCAGCAGTCACCCCCCTCACTACGAGCAGTACTTC. It specifies CASSHPPHYEQYF.

At least ten counts were recorded for this clonotype. The chain employs TRBV6-5 and TRBJ2-1; D is unclear. V lost 2 bases and J 5 bases, leaving 10 bases between the germline ends. The germline gives CDR1 MNHEY, CDR2 SVGAGI. This CDR3 has 14 residues. The CDR3 coding sequence is TGTGCCAGCAGTTACGGTGTCACCGACAATGAGCAGTTCTTC. This sequence encodes CASSYGVTDNEQFF.

This chain connects TRBV4-2 to TRBJ1-5; D gene uncertain. The CDR3 is made up of 15 amino acids. The germline CDR1 and CDR2 sequences are LGHNA and YNFKEQ. Trimming left V 0 bases short and J 7 bases short, with 13 bases between. CDR3 sequence: CASSQDSEGFQPQHF. In DNA form, the CDR3 reads TGTGCCAGCAGCCAAGATTCAGAAGGGTTCCAGCCCCAGCATTTT.

In its sample, this clonotype was seen a few times. This chain links TRBV7-9 with TRBJ1-2; 9 positions match TRBD1. The V gene's germline CDR1 is SEHNR and CDR2 FQNEAQ (reference sequence). Trimming cost V 5 bases and J 4 bases; bases outside gene matches: 8. This CDR3 has 15 residues. The CDR3 sequence: CASSHGDRDIYGYTF. The CDR3 region has the DNA TGTGCCAGCAGCCACGGGGACAGGGATATCTATGGCTACACCTTC.